Listed below are T cell receptor beta chains from one sample, sequenced in a study of shared T cell receptors in the human thymus. TCRdb's copy holds only in-frame clones and misses some; the assay was immunoSEQ multiplex PCR. The data hold over 650,000 clones, with roughly 86% observed a single time. Another study also made use of these data, one on human thymus T cells.

Source material: thymocytes. These receptors came from a boy under three years old with a congenital heart defect. Each CDR3 is given with its conserved first and last residue. The D gene is left open where the match is weak. Clone size is given for some rows only: seen once, a few or many times, or a class if the clone is expanded.

clone size	V gene	CDR3 length	D gene	J gene	CDR3 DNA	CDR3 protein
NA	TRBV19	14	TRBD2	TRBJ2-1	TGTGCCAGTAGTACTAGCGGGGATTACAATGAGCAGTTCTTC	CASSTSGDYNEQFF
NA	TRBV7-3	12	NA	TRBJ2-2	TGTGCCAGCAGCTTAGGGCACGGGGAGCTGTTTTTT	CASSLGHGELFF
NA	TRBV28	14	NA	TRBJ1-5	TGTGCCAGCACCTTGGACTTCCAAAATCAGCCCCAGCATTTT	CASTLDFQNQPQHF
once	TRBV5-1	18	TRBD1	TRBJ2-1	TGCGCCAGCAGCTTGGACAGGGGGCGGTTTCCCTTACACAATGAGCAGTTCTTC	CASSLDRGRFPLHNEQFF
NA	TRBV6-5	15	TRBD2	TRBJ2-7	TGTGCCAGCAGTTACATAGGGGGACTAGCCGGGGAGCAGTACTTC	CASSYIGGLAGEQYF
NA	TRBV6-6	15	TRBD1	TRBJ2-1	TGTGCCAGCAGTTACCAAGGGGGCGCCTACAATGAGCAGTTCTTC	CASSYQGGAYNEQFF
NA	TRBV5-4	16	NA	TRBJ2-7	TGTGCCAGCAGCTTGGAAGGGGGAGGGCCTCCCTACGAGCAGTACTTC	CASSLEGGGPPYEQYF
once	TRBV29-1	13	NA	TRBJ1-2	TGCAGCGTTGAGTCCCCCGGGTCTTATGGCTACACCTTC	CSVESPGSYGYTF
NA	TRBV5-6	16	NA	TRBJ1-1	TGTGCCAGCAGCTTGGAGGTAAAGGGGCTGGGCACTGAAGCTTTCTTT	CASSLEVKGLGTEAFF
NA	TRBV4-1	19	TRBD2	TRBJ2-1	TGCGCCAGCAGCCAAGACGGGCGGGGGGGCATAAGGACCTACAATGAGCAGTTCTTC	CASSQDGRGGIRTYNEQFF
NA	TRBV7-8	16	TRBD1	TRBJ2-1	TGTGCCAGCAGCTTAGTTAAGGCAGGGGGCCACAATGAGCAGTTCTTC	CASSLVKAGGHNEQFF
NA	TRBV7-2	16	TRBD2	TRBJ2-1	TGTGCCAGCAGCTCCTTAGGACTAGCGGGAGTCGATGAGCAGTTCTTC	CASSSLGLAGVDEQFF
few	TRBV11-2	15	NA	TRBJ1-2	TGTGCCAGCAGCGGCCGGGTCCGTTTTTGGTATGGCTACACCTTC	CASSGRVRFWYGYTF
NA	TRBV5-4	14	NA	TRBJ2-7	TGTGCCAGCAGCTTGACGACAGTATCCTACGAGCAGTACTTC	CASSLTTVSYEQYF
few	TRBV27	12	TRBD2	TRBJ2-1	TGTGCCACCGGGGGGGAAAGGGGTGAGCAGTTCTTC	CATGGERGEQFF
few	TRBV19	14	NA	TRBJ1-2	TGTGCCAGTAGCGCCGACAGTCCTAACTATGGCTACACCTTC	CASSADSPNYGYTF
once	TRBV7-9	14	NA	TRBJ1-3	TGTGCCAGCCACACAGGGACGAGTGGAAACACCATATATTTT	CASHTGTSGNTIYF
NA	TRBV28	11	NA	TRBJ2-1	TGTGCCACCTACAGGACCAATGAGCAGTTCTTC	CATYRTNEQFF
NA	TRBV27	15	NA	TRBJ2-5	TGTGCCAGCAGTTTTATAGGGAGGGGGCAAGAGACCCAGTACTTC	CASSFIGRGQETQYF
NA	TRBV5-6	14	NA	TRBJ2-7	TGTGCCAGCACCCTGTCCATCGGGGCCTACGAGCAGTACTTC	CASTLSIGAYEQYF
NA	TRBV10-3	16	TRBD2	TRBJ2-7	TGTGCCATCAGTGAGGGGACTAGCGGGAGCTCGTACGAGCAGTACTTC	CAISEGTSGSSYEQYF
few	TRBV2	15	TRBD1	TRBJ2-7	TGTGCCAGCGTATTCGACAGGGGGCGGACCTACGAGCAGTACTTC	CASVFDRGRTYEQYF
NA	TRBV19	15	NA	TRBJ2-3	TGTGCCAGTAGTATTTCCAGGGGAAGCACAGATACGCAGTATTTT	CASSISRGSTDTQYF
NA	TRBV9	14	NA	TRBJ2-1	TGTGCCAGCAGCCAACTGGCCGGGTACAATGAGCAGTTCTTC	CASSQLAGYNEQFF
NA	TRBV27	15	TRBD1	TRBJ1-1	TGTGCCAGCAGGACAACAGGGGGCGGGAACACTGAAGCTTTCTTT	CASRTTGGGNTEAFF
once	TRBV27	14	TRBD1	TRBJ2-7	TGTGCCAGCAGTTTCCGGGACAGGGGCTACGAGCAGTACTTC	CASSFRDRGYEQYF
NA	TRBV29-1	12	NA	TRBJ2-1	TGCAGCGTTTGGCACAGGTCCCATGAGCAGTTCTTC	CSVWHRSHEQFF
NA	TRBV5-1	13	NA	TRBJ2-7	TGCGCCAGCCCCCCCCGGGGGGCTTACGAGCAGTACTTC	CASPPRGAYEQYF
few	TRBV5-6	17	TRBD1	TRBJ1-2	TGTGCCAGCAGCTTGGCCCACGACAGGGCGGCTAGCTATGGCTACACCTTC	CASSLAHDRAASYGYTF
NA	TRBV27	14	TRBD1	TRBJ2-7	TGTGCCAGCAGTCCGGACAGGGATTACTACGAGCAGTACTTC	CASSPDRDYYEQYF
NA	TRBV28	15	TRBD1	TRBJ2-3	TGTGCCAGCAGTTCCGGACAGGGCGGCACAGATACGCAGTATTTT	CASSSGQGGTDTQYF
NA	TRBV5-4	13	NA	TRBJ1-1	TGTGCCAGCAGCTTACAGGGTCCCACTGAAGCTTTCTTT	CASSLQGPTEAFF
NA	TRBV5-1	15	TRBD2	TRBJ2-1	TGCGCCAGCAGCCCCACTAGCGGGGGTGACAATGAGCAGTTCTTC	CASSPTSGGDNEQFF
NA	TRBV5-1	13	NA	TRBJ2-1	TGCGCCAGCAGCCCTGCCTTGCCCGGTGAGCAGTTCTTC	CASSPALPGEQFF
NA	TRBV10-2	13	NA	TRBJ2-3	TGCGCCAGCACGTCTAGCAGGAGTGATACGCAGTATTTT	CASTSSRSDTQYF
NA	TRBV28	17	TRBD2	TRBJ2-1	TGTGCCAGCAGTCCCCTCGGGGGGACCCTCTCCTACAATGAGCAGTTCTTC	CASSPLGGTLSYNEQFF
once	TRBV27	17	TRBD2	TRBJ2-7	TGTGCCAGCAGTTTATTCCGGGGCGGGAGCGGCAATAACGAGCAGTACTTC	CASSLFRGGSGNNEQYF
NA	TRBV5-5	15	TRBD1	TRBJ1-1	TGTGCCAGCAGCCCGCTGGTGAGACAGGGCGGTGAAGCTTTCTTT	CASSPLVRQGGEAFF
NA	TRBV5-6	13	NA	TRBJ2-7	TGTGCCAGCAGCTTGAACGGACAGCCCGAGCAGTACTTC	CASSLNGQPEQYF
NA	TRBV27	16	TRBD1	TRBJ1-4	TGTGCCAGCAGTTCGCTACAGGGGGCAACTAATGAAAAACTGTTTTTT	CASSSLQGATNEKLFF
NA	TRBV7-8	17	TRBD1	TRBJ2-7	TGTGCCAGCAGCTTAAGTTGGGGACAGGGGGCGCGGTACGAGCAGTACTTC	CASSLSWGQGARYEQYF
NA	TRBV5-1	16	TRBD2	TRBJ2-1	TGCGCCAGCAGCCTCCCCGGAGCTAGCGGAAATAATGAGCAGTTCTTC	CASSLPGASGNNEQFF
NA	TRBV19	18	TRBD2	TRBJ2-2	TGTGCCAGTAGTATACGACGTGATGCGGGAGGGCTCTCCGGGGAGCTGTTTTTT	CASSIRRDAGGLSGELFF
NA	TRBV29-1	18	TRBD1	TRBJ1-1	TGCAGCGTTGAAGAGTACAGACAGGGGACCTTAATGAACACTGAAGCTTTCTTT	CSVEEYRQGTLMNTEAFF
NA	TRBV27	14	TRBD1	TRBJ1-2	TGTGCCAGCAGTATGGGACAGGGGGGCTATGGCTACACCTTC	CASSMGQGGYGYTF
NA	TRBV7-9	16	NA	TRBJ2-5	TGTGCCAGCAGCTTAGTTGTGACAGACCTCGTGGAGACCCAGTACTTC	CASSLVVTDLVETQYF
NA	TRBV5-1	16	NA	TRBJ2-2	TGCGCCAGCACCCTCCGGGCGGGGTGGGCCACCGGGGAGCTGTTTTTT	CASTLRAGWATGELFF
NA	TRBV19	18	TRBD1	TRBJ1-6	TGTGCCAGCTGCAACGGAGGGCACCGTGGGGACAGGAATTCACCCCTCCACTTT	CASCNGGHRGDRNSPLHF
once	TRBV2	20	TRBD2	TRBJ2-3	TGTGCCAGCAGTCCACCCCCTAGCGGGAGAGTGGGACAAAGCACAGATACGCAGTATTTT	CASSPPPSGRVGQSTDTQYF
once	TRBV15	19	TRBD1	TRBJ1-1	TGTGCCACCAGCAGAGAGCCCCGGACAGGGCAGCGCCTGAACACTGAAGCTTTCTTT	CATSREPRTGQRLNTEAFF
NA	TRBV6-6	16	NA	TRBJ2-7	TGTGCCAGCAGTTACGGAGAACAGGGAATCTTGTACGAGCAGTACTTC	CASSYGEQGILYEQYF
NA	TRBV2	19	TRBD1	TRBJ2-7	TGTGCCAGCAGTGATCCAGAATCGACAGGGGGCAATAGGTCCTACGAGCAGTACTTC	CASSDPESTGGNRSYEQYF
few	TRBV27	15	TRBD2	TRBJ2-1	TGTGCCAGCAGTTCACCAAGCGGGGCCTCCAATGAGCAGTTCTTC	CASSSPSGASNEQFF